One sample yielded the 17 T cell receptor beta chains listed below, sequenced in a study of T cell changes during pregnancy in multiple sclerosis. The data were produced by immunoSEQ multiplex PCR, yet TCRdb's version contains in-frame clones alone and is incomplete. The sample lists tens of thousands of clones; 89% were seen once. This sample comprised CD4+ T cells from peripheral blood mononuclear cells, obtained in the first trimester of pregnancy. The receptors come from a female donor with multiple sclerosis, enrolled in a pregnancy study.

The chain recombines TRBV5-1 with TRBJ2-7, with TRBD2 matching 10 bases. This CDR3 contains 18 residues. The germline CDR1 and CDR2 sequences are SGHRS and YFSETQ. V was clipped by 4 bases and J by 1 base; unmatched bases: 14. In DNA, the CDR3 is TGCGCCAGCAGCCGTGGAGGGCCTAGCGGGGGATTTTCCTACGAGCAGTACTTC. Its translation: CASSRGGPSGGFSYEQYF.

V usage is TRBV7-2 and J usage is TRBJ1-1; 7 nucleotides match TRBD1. The CDR3 has 14 residues. Trimming removed 1 base from V and 5 bases from J; junction bases left unmatched: 4. Germline loops: CDR1 SGHTA, CDR2 FQGNSA. CDR3 nucleotides: TGTGCCAGCAGCTTAGAGGGGGCGCAGACTGAAGCTTTCTTT. It specifies CASSLEGAQTEAFF.

Here the CDR3 reads CASSYRGSGNTIYF. CDR3 DNA: TGTGCCAGCAGCTACCGGGGCTCTGGAAACACCATATATTTT. This rearrangement joins TRBV7-8 to TRBJ1-3; no reliable D call. The CDR3 totals 14 residues. Trimming took off 4 bases at V and 0 bases at J, with 7 bases between the two ends. Germline V gene lookup returns CDR1 SGHVS and CDR2 FQNEAQ.

In this sample, this clone turned up once. The CDR3: CASSVEGNTEAFF. The DNA for the CDR3 is TGTGCCAGCAGTGTGGAGGGCAACACTGAAGCTTTCTTT. The V gene is TRBV2, the J gene TRBJ1-1; unclear D gene. This CDR3 contains 13 residues. V dropped 4 bases and J dropped 2 bases, with 8 bases sitting between them. CDR1 SNHLY and CDR2 FYNNEI come from the germline V gene.

The chain carries TRBV18 and TRBJ1-6; weak D call: TRBD1 (6 bases). Germline lookup yields CDR1 KGHSH and CDR2 LQKENI. The V and J ends lost 2 bases and 7 bases respectively, with 12 bases between them. The CDR3 loop spans 15 amino acids. DNA for the CDR3: TGTGCCAGCTCACCAGTACAGGGAGGGAATTCACCCCTCCACTTT. This codes for CASSPVQGGNSPLHF.

This rearrangement joins TRBV6-1 to TRBJ2-1; a weak D match, TRBD2 (5 bases). CDR1 MNHNS and CDR2 SASEGT come from the germline V gene. The CDR3 covers 15 residues. Trimming left V 3 bases short and J 4 bases short, with 13 bases between. Here the CDR3 DNA reads TGTGCCAGCAGTGAGGAGGCACAGTCTTACAATGAGCAGTTCTTC. It yields the protein CASSEEAQSYNEQFF.

This chain links TRBV18 with TRBJ1-5, with TRBD1 matching over 10 bases. CDR1 KGHSH and CDR2 LQKENI come from the germline V gene. Trimming took 6 bases from V and 5 from J; bases not matched to a gene: 10. The CDR3 is made up of 16 amino acids. The CDR3 protein is CASSPGTGVRDQPQHF. Written as DNA, the CDR3 is TGTGCCAGCTCGCCCGGGACAGGGGTTCGGGATCAGCCCCAGCATTTT.

This chain's CDR3 is CASRPLAGALNEQFF. The CDR3 nucleotides are TGTGCCAGCAGACCCCTAGCGGGAGCCCTCAATGAGCAGTTCTTC. V gene TRBV6-5 combines with J gene TRBJ2-1; 10 bases line up with TRBD2. The CDR3 covers 15 residues. Looked up from germline, CDR1 is MNHEY and CDR2 is SVGAGI. The ends lost 6 bases at V and 6 bases at J; junction bases unmatched: 8.

J is TRBJ1-1 and V is TRBV6-4, with D unresolved. The germline V gene has CDR1 MRHNA and CDR2 SNTAGT. The CDR3 extends over 13 amino acids. V dropped 6 bases and J dropped 9 bases, with 17 bases sitting between them. The CDR3 DNA is TGTGCCAGCAGCGTAAATCGGGATTCTAAAGCTTTCTTT. Translation gives CASSVNRDSKAFF.

The V gene is TRBV7-2, the J gene TRBJ1-3; D gene ambiguous. Deletions cut 5 bases from V and 0 bases from J, with 5 bases between. The CDR3 contains 13 residues. CDR1 and CDR2 (germline): SGHTA, FQGNSA. CDR3 nucleotides: TGTGCCAGCAGCCCCTTCTCTGGAAACACCATATATTTT. It is translated as CASSPFSGNTIYF.

The chain has TRBV28 and TRBJ2-2; weak D call: TRBD2 (7 bases). CDR1 is MDHEN and CDR2 is SYDVKM in the germline V gene. V was clipped by 3 bases and J by 3 bases, with 17 bases between them. The CDR3 consists of 17 residues. The CDR3 coding sequence is TGTGCCAGCAGTTTCATGACAGGCGGGAGACACACCGGGGAGCTGTTTTTT. It encodes CASSFMTGGRHTGELFF.

This clone is medium-sized in the sample. The chain has TRBV6-6 and TRBJ1-2; D might be TRBD1 (5 bases). Trimming removed 8 bases from V and 4 bases from J, with 17 bases in between. CDR1 and CDR2 from the germline V gene are MNHNY and SVGAGI (reference sequence). There are 14 residues in the CDR3. The CDR3 here is CASGNRSMGYGYTF. CDR3 sequence (DNA): TGTGCCAGCGGCAACAGGTCGATGGGCTATGGCTACACCTTC.

This chain joins TRBV6-5 and TRBJ2-2; 8 bases are shared with TRBD2. The CDR3 length is 13 residues. Trimming cost V 8 bases and J 7 bases; bases outside gene matches: 6. Per the germline V gene, CDR1 is MNHEY and CDR2 is SVGAGI. The CDR3 nucleotides read TGTGCCAGCCGGCGGGAGGTTAGCGGGGAGCTGTTTTTT. It is translated as CASRREVSGELFF.

The genes are TRBV2 and TRBJ2-2; TRBD2 agrees at 9 bases. V was clipped by 6 bases and J by 4 bases; unmatched bases: 3. The CDR3 extends over 14 amino acids. CDR1 is SNHLY and CDR2 is FYNNEI in the germline V gene. This CDR3 is CASSLLAGTGELFF. DNA of the CDR3: TGTGCCAGCAGCCTACTAGCGGGCACCGGGGAGCTGTTTTTT.

J is TRBJ1-5 and V is TRBV28, with D uncertain. Germline values: CDR1 MDHEN, CDR2 SYDVKM. Trimming left V 2 bases short and J 3 bases short, with 8 bases between. The CDR3 covers 14 residues. In DNA form, the CDR3 reads TGTGCCAGCAGTTTAGGGCAGGTCAATCAGCCCCAGCATTTT. It specifies CASSLGQVNQPQHF.

The rearrangement joins TRBV6-5 to TRBJ1-3, with D tentatively TRBD1 (5 bases). The germline V gene encodes CDR1 MNHEY and CDR2 SVGAGI. The CDR3 sequence is 16 residues long. Trimming removed 4 bases at V and 0 bases at J, with 13 bases between. The CDR3 bases are TGTGCCAGCAGTTTCCACGCAGGGTACTCTGGAAACACCATATATTTT. Amino acid sequence: CASSFHAGYSGNTIYF.

V and J are TRBV5-6 and TRBJ2-5; tentatively, D is TRBD1 (6 bases). Germline CDR1 and CDR2: SGHDT and YYEEEE. The CDR3 is made up of 17 amino acids. V lost 1 base to trimming and J lost 0 bases, with 16 bases between them. The CDR3 sequence is CASSLSLDRQYQETQYF. The CDR3 DNA sequence: TGTGCCAGCAGCTTGTCTTTGGACAGACAGTACCAAGAGACCCAGTACTTC.